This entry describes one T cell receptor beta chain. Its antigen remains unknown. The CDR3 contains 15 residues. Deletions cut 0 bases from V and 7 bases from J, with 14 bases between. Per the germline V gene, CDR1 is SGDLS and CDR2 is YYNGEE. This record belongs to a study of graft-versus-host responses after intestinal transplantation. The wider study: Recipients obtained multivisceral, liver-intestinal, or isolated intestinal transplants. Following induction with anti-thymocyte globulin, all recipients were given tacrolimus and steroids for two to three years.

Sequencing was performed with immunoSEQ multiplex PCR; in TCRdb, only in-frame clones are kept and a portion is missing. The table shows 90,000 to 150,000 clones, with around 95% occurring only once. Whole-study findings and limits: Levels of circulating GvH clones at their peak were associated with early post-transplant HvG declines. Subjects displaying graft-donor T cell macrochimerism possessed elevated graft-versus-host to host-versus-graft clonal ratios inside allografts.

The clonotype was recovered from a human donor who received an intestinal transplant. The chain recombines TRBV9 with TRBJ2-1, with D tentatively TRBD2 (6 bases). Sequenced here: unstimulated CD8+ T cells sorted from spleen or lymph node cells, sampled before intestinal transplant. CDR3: CASSVESGVSNEQFF. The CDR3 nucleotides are TGTGCCAGCAGCGTAGAGTCGGGAGTTAGTAATGAGCAGTTCTTC.